Listed below are T cell receptor beta chains from one sample, sequenced in a study of blood T cell repertoires in COVID-19. Sequenced by immunoSEQ multiplex PCR; TCRdb stores in-frame clones only, minus some. The sample has some 220,000 clones, around 84% seen once; the top ten hold 4% to 6%. Input material: peripheral blood. The receptor source for this set is a woman aged 60-75 years who had recovered from COVID-19. CDR3s include the opening cysteine and the closing phenylalanine or tryptophan. Fields, in order: J gene, clone size, V gene, D gene, CDR3 length, CDR3 protein, CDR3 DNA. A D gene is named only where the DNA matches it firmly. The size of a clone is reported for some rows only, either as once, few or many, or as a class for expanded clones.

>TRBJ2-3|NA|TRBV19|TRBD1|14
CASSSTGWLDTQYF
TGTGCCAGTAGTTCGACAGGGTGGTTGGATACGCAGTATTTT
>TRBJ1-1|NA|TRBV6-6|NA|14
CATTSGGQNTEAFF
TGTGCCACCACGTCGGGGGGGCAAAACACTGAAGCTTTCTTT
>TRBJ2-1|NA|TRBV7-2|TRBD2|16
CASSLGGGADLYEQFF
TGTGCCAGCAGCCTGGGCGGGGGGGCCGATCTCTATGAGCAGTTCTTC
>TRBJ2-1|NA|TRBV6-5|TRBD2|16
CASSYSSLAGDNEQFF
TGTGCCAGCAGTTACTCTTCCCTAGCGGGGGACAATGAGCAGTTCTTC
>TRBJ1-1|NA|TRBV6-2/TRBV6-3|NA|15
CASSSRGVRNTEAFF
TGTGCCAGCAGTTCCAGGGGAGTGCGAAACACTGAAGCTTTCTTT
>TRBJ1-2|few|TRBV7-2|NA|14
CASSLYRALGGYTF
TGTGCCAGCAGCTTATACAGGGCTCTAGGTGGCTACACCTTC
>TRBJ1-5|NA|TRBV7-9|NA|16
CASSLGGGRSNQPQHF
TGTGCCAGCAGCTTAGGAGGGGGAAGGAGCAATCAGCCCCAGCATTTT
>TRBJ2-2|NA|TRBV7-2|NA|12
CASSRLAGELFF
TGTGCCAGCAGCCGACTAGCCGGGGAGCTGTTTTTT
>TRBJ2-7|NA|TRBV5-1|TRBD1|13
CASTGQSFTKQYF
TGCGCCAGCACGGGACAGAGCTTTACGAAGCAGTACTTC
>TRBJ1-3|NA|TRBV18|NA|15
CASSPWTESGNTIYF
TGTGCCAGCTCACCTTGGACAGAATCTGGAAACACCATATATTTT
>TRBJ2-7|few|TRBV18|NA|14
CASSPQTGYGEQYF
TGTGCCAGCTCACCACAGACAGGTTATGGCGAGCAGTACTTC
>TRBJ2-3|NA|TRBV6-5|TRBD2|15
CASSLTSGGLDTQYF
TGTGCCAGCAGTCTGACTAGCGGGGGTTTAGATACGCAGTATTTT
>TRBJ2-7|NA|TRBV6-2/TRBV6-3|TRBD1|16
CASSYSQGQGTYEQYF
TGTGCCAGCAGTTACTCGCAGGGACAGGGTACCTACGAGCAGTACTTC
>TRBJ1-2|NA|TRBV5-4|TRBD1|14
CASSQRTGADGYTF
TGTGCCAGCAGCCAACGGACAGGGGCGGATGGCTACACCTTC
>TRBJ1-1|NA|TRBV30|NA|12
CAWSVWNTEAFF
TGTGCCTGGAGTGTCTGGAACACTGAAGCTTTCTTT
>TRBJ2-7|NA|TRBV7-9|NA|15
CASSRTGTSSYEQYF
TGTGCCAGCAGCCGGACCGGGACATCTTCCTACGAGCAGTACTTC
>TRBJ2-7|NA|TRBV19|NA|13
CASSRQGSYEQYF
TGTGCCAGTAGCAGGCAGGGCTCCTACGAGCAGTACTTC
>TRBJ1-2|NA|TRBV6-5|NA|11
CASSRGFGYTF
TGTGCCAGCAGTAGAGGGTTCGGCTACACCTTC
>TRBJ2-7|NA|TRBV5-4|NA|15
CASRGAAGSSYEQYF
TGTGCCAGCAGGGGGGCAGCGGGGAGCTCCTACGAGCAGTACTTC
>TRBJ2-5|NA|TRBV6-1|TRBD2|18
CASSVGTRGRQSQETQYF
TGTGCCAGCAGTGTGGGGACTAGGGGGAGACAGAGTCAAGAGACCCAGTACTTC
>TRBJ2-7|NA|TRBV6-6|TRBD2|15
CASSESGGPAYEQYF
TGTGCCAGCAGCGAGAGCGGGGGGCCGGCCTACGAGCAGTACTTC
>TRBJ1-2|NA|TRBV7-9|NA|13
CASSLGGGDGYTF
TGTGCCAGCAGCTTAGGGGGAGGGGATGGCTACACCTTC
>TRBJ1-5|NA|TRBV13|TRBD1|14
CASSRDRGNQPQHF
TGTGCCAGCAGCAGGGACAGGGGGAATCAGCCCCAGCATTTT
>TRBJ2-1|NA|TRBV11-2|NA|11
CASSPGNEQFF
TGTGCCAGCAGCCCGGGCAATGAGCAGTTCTTC
>TRBJ1-4|NA|TRBV30|NA|16
CAWSGRGLSTNEKLFF
TGTGCCTGGAGTGGAAGGGGTCTCTCAACTAATGAAAAACTGTTTTTT
>TRBJ1-3|NA|TRBV5-5|TRBD1|17
CASSRDRGLSSGNTIYF
TGTGCCAGCAGCCGGGACAGGGGGCTCAGCTCTGGAAACACCATATATTTT
>TRBJ2-7|NA|TRBV4-1|NA|17
CASSHSIGADSAYEQYF
TGCGCCAGCAGCCACTCTATTGGGGCGGACAGCGCCTACGAGCAGTACTTC
>TRBJ1-5|NA|TRBV12-5|NA|18
CASGLVRTEGQVYQPQHF
TGTGCTAGTGGTTTGGTTAGGACCGAGGGACAAGTCTATCAGCCCCAGCATTTT
>TRBJ1-5|NA|TRBV4-3|NA|16
CASSQDRRAGNQPQHF
TGCGCCAGCAGCCAAGATCGCAGGGCGGGCAATCAGCCCCAGCATTTT
>TRBJ1-2|NA|TRBV3-1/TRBV3-2|TRBD1|14
CASSQTTGIYGYTF
TGTGCCAGCAGCCAAACGACAGGGATCTATGGCTACACCTTC
>TRBJ2-7|NA|TRBV27|TRBD1|14
CASSFGDRAYEQYF
TGTGCCAGCAGTTTCGGGGACAGGGCCTACGAGCAGTACTTC
>TRBJ2-7|NA|TRBV18|NA|14
CASSPPSGTYEQYF
TGTGCCAGCTCCCCACCTTCCGGGACCTACGAGCAGTACTTC
>TRBJ2-5|NA|TRBV7-3|TRBD2|15
CASSSGLAPQETQYF
TGTGCCAGCAGCTCGGGACTAGCCCCCCAAGAGACCCAGTACTTC
>TRBJ2-5|NA|TRBV7-9|TRBD2|18
CASSLLVGLAGATETQYF
TGTGCCAGCAGCTTATTAGTGGGACTAGCGGGGGCCACAGAGACCCAGTACTTC
>TRBJ1-1|NA|TRBV19|NA|14
CASSRRGLGTEAFF
TGTGCCAGTAGTCGCAGGGGTTTGGGCACTGAAGCTTTCTTT
>TRBJ2-7|NA|TRBV9|TRBD2|15
CASSVEAGAAYEQYF
TGTGCCAGCAGCGTAGAAGCGGGGGCCGCCTACGAGCAGTACTTC
>TRBJ2-3|NA|TRBV2|TRBD2|16
CASIGLAGGPTDTQYF
TGTGCCAGCATAGGACTAGCGGGGGGGCCTACAGATACGCAGTATTTT
>TRBJ2-1|NA|TRBV9|TRBD1|16
CASSLPDRSSYNEQFF
TGTGCCAGCAGCCTCCCGGACAGGAGCTCCTACAATGAGCAGTTCTTC
>TRBJ2-1|NA|TRBV6-1|TRBD2|15
CASSEATSGGNEQFF
TGTGCCAGCAGTGAAGCAACTAGCGGAGGGAATGAGCAGTTCTTC
>TRBJ1-2|NA|TRBV4-1|TRBD1|17
CASSPGTGAQKGYGYTF
TGCGCCAGCAGCCCCGGGACAGGGGCTCAAAAGGGCTATGGCTACACCTTC
>TRBJ2-1|few|TRBV6-2/TRBV6-3|TRBD2|15
CASSYSASGANEQFF
TGTGCCAGCAGTTACTCTGCTAGCGGGGCCAATGAGCAGTTCTTC
>TRBJ2-7|NA|TRBV3-1/TRBV3-2|NA|11
CASSQAREQYF
TGTGCCAGCAGCCAGGCCCGCGAGCAGTACTTC
>TRBJ2-5|NA|TRBV5-4|NA|15
CASSPPSGARETQYF
TGTGCCAGCAGCCCCCCCTCAGGGGCGCGTGAGACCCAGTACTTC
>TRBJ1-2|NA|TRBV9|NA|15
CASSAQEGANYGYTF
TGTGCCAGCAGCGCCCAGGAGGGCGCCAATTATGGCTACACCTTC
>TRBJ1-2|NA|TRBV5-1|TRBD1|15
CASSPQGATDYGYTF
TGCGCCAGCAGCCCGCAGGGGGCGACCGACTATGGCTACACCTTC
>TRBJ1-1|NA|TRBV7-9|NA|15
CASSLARRLATEAFF
TGTGCCAGCAGCTTAGCAAGACGGCTAGCGACTGAAGCTTTCTTT
>TRBJ1-2|NA|TRBV18|NA|12
CASSAQNYGYTF
TGTGCCAGCTCAGCTCAGAACTATGGCTACACCTTC
>TRBJ2-1|NA|TRBV7-9|TRBD2|12
CASSLIGGEQFF
TGTGCCAGCAGCTTAATCGGGGGGGAGCAGTTCTTC
>TRBJ1-6|NA|TRBV6-5|NA|15
CASSRGSTGVSPLHF
TGTGCCAGCAGCAGAGGGAGCACGGGTGTTTCACCCCTCCACTTT
>TRBJ2-1|NA|TRBV19|TRBD2|15
CASSPGTSAYNEQFF
TGTGCCAGTAGCCCCGGGACTAGCGCTTACAATGAGCAGTTCTTC
>TRBJ1-6|NA|TRBV10-2|NA|15
CASSESRGSHSPLHF
TGCGCCAGCAGTGAGTCGAGAGGCAGTCATTCACCCCTCCACTTT
>TRBJ2-3|once|TRBV6-4|TRBD2|14
CASSERGGGDTQYF
TGTGCCAGCAGCGAGCGGGGGGGCGGGGATACGCAGTATTTT
>TRBJ1-1|NA|TRBV4-2|NA|21
CASSQDWPRGEGVGMNTEAFF
TGTGCCAGCAGCCAAGACTGGCCCCGGGGGGAAGGGGTCGGTATGAACACTGAAGCTTTCTTT
>TRBJ2-1|NA|TRBV12-3/TRBV12-4|NA|13
CASSLTGPDEQFF
TGTGCCAGCAGTTTAACTGGGCCGGATGAGCAGTTCTTC